This T cell receptor (beta chain) appears in the sequencing data of a study of cytomegalovirus exposure and HLA in healthy donors (dated by TCRdb to about 2017). Concerning the study at large: An earlier analysis of about 530 of the donors reported 276 Gb of sequence data and 90 million to 120 million unique TCR beta sequences obtained from about 179 million T cells. All discovery cohort repertoires had been generated on a single sequencing platform. Genome-wide SNP genotypes for about 65% of the roughly 670 donors were used in a later genetic analysis, which treated that subset as a discovery cohort. A separate validation cohort of 100 to 150 different subjects was used in addition to the roughly 720-subject first cohort. Among the roughly 400 genotyped donors, around 81% belonged to the genetic ancestry cluster associated with self-reported Caucasian donors. Alongside the repertoire data, information on donor age, sex, ethnicity and CMV serostatus was compiled. Roughly five DR-DQ haplotypes were treated as single units for association and clustering because of strong linkage in the cohort. HLA typing included class I and class II loci at four-digit resolution. Rather than using new phenotypic data, the later analysis identified candidate immune exposures from TCR beta sequences and from how often those sequences occurred across donors. Typing coverage varied by locus: roughly 629-630 donors for A, B, C, DRB1 and DQB1; roughly 520 for DQA1; 606 for DPA1; around 490 for DPB1. Among about 410 genotyped donors of the cohort, an average of roughly 230,000 unique TCR beta nucleotide sequences was sequenced per donor, of which about 18% were non-productive. To predict cytomegalovirus infection status, the study combined high-throughput TCR immunosequencing, statistical association of individual TCRs with disease status, and machine learning. The study aimed to test whether cataloging public T cell receptors could reveal signatures of past pathogen exposure. A later analysis re-examined previously published TCR beta repertoires from hundreds of donors and added high-resolution HLA genotyping to investigate patterns of TCR occurrence. To decide whether each TCR beta V gene segment behaved as functional or pseudogenic, an earlier analysis of 587 of the donors relied on high-throughput TCR beta sequencing. Around 330 gigabases of sequencing data and around 80 million unique TCR sequences made up an early release that covered several hundred HLA-typed donors. The study profiled the T cell repertoires of under 700 subjects by immunosequencing and related them to cytomegalovirus serostatus.

The germline V gene supplies CDR1 SGHRS and CDR2 YFSETQ. Counted from cysteine to phenylalanine, this CDR3 has 15 amino acids. Only the CDR3 region is kept as DNA, spanning 45 bases read in frame from base 1. Trimming takes 1 base from V and 2 bases from J, and the germline ends sit 10 bases apart. What the authors observed across the whole study: At a false discovery rate of 0.05, a later analysis linked about 16,000 TCR beta sequences to specific HLA alleles. This cohort had only TCR beta chains sequenced, and the lack of alpha or paired-chain data limited which features could be detected. Linkage disequilibrium might explain the correlated functional status among segregating V segments, but an unknown experimental factor could not be excluded. Because counts were too low, seventeen rarely observed V segments, including chromosome 9 orphons, were excluded from the earlier analysis of several hundred of the donors. A cluster of highly shared sequence variants was judged likely to represent a technical artifact of the sequencing pipeline. Three of the identified cytomegalovirus-associated TCR beta chains were confirmed in vitro to be specific for cytomegalovirus antigens. According to a later analysis, parvovirus B19, influenza, CMV and Epstein-Barr virus appeared linked to several top co-occurrence clusters. In both the original and validation cohorts, the classifier was reported to diagnose cytomegalovirus status with high specificity and sensitivity. CMV serostatus was the only immune exposure information available for the cohort. The study gave a list of 150 to 200 TCR beta chains associated with cytomegalovirus. When HLA alleles, especially DR and DQ, strongly co-occurred, attributing TCR associations to individual alleles was difficult. A further reported finding was that TCR beta sequences accurately predicted the HLA-A and HLA-B alleles for most subjects in the first cohort. Across donors, most TCR sequences were observed very rarely, whereas some public TCRs were present in many individuals. Compared with the approximately 700-donor mean, donors in an Asian-associated ancestry cluster had fewer N-insertions in productive TCRs, according to a later genetic analysis. An earlier analysis of several hundred of the donors showed that most TCR beta V segments appeared in productive rearrangements either about 90% or about 30% of the time, which broadly matched IMGT annotations. The presence/absence analyses assumed that sequencing depth was roughly uniform across donors, and that assumption may not be true. In a later genetic analysis, a missense DCLRE1C variant was associated with V-gene and J-gene trimming of TCR beta chains, and the association was replicated in an independent cohort. A later analysis found that HLA-associated TCR beta chains were more clonally expanded and had lower generation probabilities than equally common non-associated chains. The authors suggested that the approach could potentially be generalized to other disease states and immunological phenotypes. Because some donors lacked HLA typing at each locus, the association tests relied only on the typed subset. Most CMV-associated TCR beta chains appeared to be HLA-restricted in a later analysis, and the HLA associations seemed to be driven largely by CMV exposure. The 87-base-pair reads could not distinguish some IMGT-functional V segments, including TRBV6-2 and TRBV6-3, so those segments were excluded. In a later analysis, TCR association rates were found to vary across HLA loci, with the most associated TCRs seen for DRB1 alleles and the fewest for HLA-C alleles.

Libraries were made using the immunoSEQ multiplex PCR assay. For the multiplex PCR, a mixture combining 60 forward primers for TCR Vbeta segments and 13 reverse primers for TCR Jbeta segments was used. A multiplex PCR assay on genomic DNA amplified the CDR3 region of rearranged TCR beta genes. On the Illumina HiSeq System, the amplified TCR beta libraries were sequenced as 87-base-pair reads. Turning to the authors' computational methods: Across the 666 repertoires, a later analysis counted tens of millions of unique TCR beta chains, about 10 million of which were shared by at least two donors. Raw reads were error-corrected and collapsed into unique sequences with a nearest-neighbor algorithm that merged closely related sequences to remove PCR and sequencing errors. To assign V, D and J gene segments, CDR3 sequences were aligned to IMGT reference sequences. For a sequence to be retained, a match of at least six nucleotides was required to both a V gene segment and a J gene segment. Rearrangements were called productive when the CDR3 lacked stop codons and stayed in frame with V and J; all others were non-productive. Following IMGT convention, CDR3 was defined as the stretch from the second conserved V-encoded cysteine up to the conserved J-encoded phenylalanine. Sequences without an unambiguous match to a single V gene segment were excluded from the earlier analysis of 587 of the donors. In an earlier analysis of several hundred of the donors, V segments were called functional above 56.7% productive rearrangements and were called segregating when the between-donor standard deviation exceeded 5%. To diagnose cytomegalovirus status from the catalog of TCR beta chain sequences, a statistical classification framework was built. V and J gene assignment, in a later analysis, came from comparing TCR nucleotide sequences with IMGT/GENE-DB human TR gene sequences. Using the TCRdist pipeline, a later analysis assigned CDR3 sequences along with most-parsimonious VDJ recombination scenarios. In a later analysis, each TCR beta chain was defined by its CDR3 amino acid sequence together with its V-gene family, and reads lacking a unique V-gene family were excluded. In a later analysis, 450 to 600 highly shared, low-generation-probability nucleotide sequences were removed to address suspected cross-contamination and a sequencing artifact. In a later analysis, a clonal expansion index for each public chain was calculated from normalized within-repertoire ranks of inferred template counts. In a later analysis, generation probabilities were computed with a VDJ recombination model fitted to out-of-frame rearrangements, and the resulting probabilities were checked against IGoR. A later analysis scored TCR-TCR, TCR-HLA and TCR-CMV co-occurrence with hypergeometric tests, applying a repertoire-size bias correction to TCR pairs. False discovery rates were estimated in a later analysis by permuting HLA or CMV assignments 20 times. In a later analysis, co-occurring TCRs were grouped with DBSCAN, and TCRdist sequence similarity was added when clustering was performed within HLA-allele-positive subsets. Repertoires with fewer than 30,000 or more than 120,000 public chains were left out of co-occurrence clustering, as were five repertoires with anomalous nucleotide sharing. TCRdb took over this immuneACCESS table, retaining in-frame rearrangements with V and J assigned. Such tables are incomplete; in checked studies, under half of the missing clones stem from an unresolved V gene, and the remainder is unexplained. V and J calls and clone size are given by that table; D and trimming were obtained from the DNA. Counted in this sample were about 78,000 clones; approximately 80% of them appeared once. The ten biggest clones cover about 23% of the sample.

In total, approximately 610 healthy bone marrow donors made up the cohort. At the time of sampling, all cohort members were nominally healthy, though unrecorded immune exposures were likely present. The donor was CMV seropositive and was included in the group of some 290 seropositive cohort members. A peripheral blood sample was provided by each donor, and peripheral blood mononuclear cells were used for TCR beta sequencing. Genomic DNA extraction from the blood cell samples was performed with the Qiagen DNeasy Blood Extraction Kit. On this clone itself: Its antigen is not yet known. Base qualities are missing; no much larger clone stands one base away. Other DNA sequences of this sample code for an identical CDR3.

The sequenced material came from PBMCs. In this chain, TRBV5-1 is recombined with TRBJ2-1, and perhaps TRBD2 as D gene, on 6 matching bases. The clonotype was recovered from a woman aged 45-60 years in good health and CMV-seropositive. DNA sequence: TGCGCCAGCAGCTTGTCTACTAGCCCCTACAATGAGCAGTTCTTC. Translated, it reads CASSLSTSPYNEQFF.